This T cell receptor (beta chain) was retrieved from a study of cytomegalovirus exposure and HLA in healthy donors. In the study overall: Approximately 190 million T cells yielded under 130 million unique TCR beta sequences in earlier analysis.

Study-wide results and limits: Later analysis identified a missense DCLRE1C variant that was linked to TCR beta V- and J-gene trimming. Researchers reported in a later analysis that common viral pathogens appeared linked to several top clusters. Most TCR beta V segments were productive about 90% or about 30% of the time in an earlier analysis.

13 Jbeta primers and 60 Vbeta primers were used for the PCR. The table came from immunoSEQ multiplex PCR; TCRdb's copy has only in-frame clones and leaves some out. Here the sample spans about 120,000 clones, roughly 60% being singletons. The CDR3 sequence is 12 residues long. Trimming pared 6 bases from V and 3 bases from J, leaving 8 bases between. Germline V CDR1 and CDR2: SGHDN, FVKESK. This clone was recorded a few times. Its antigen is not known. The sequenced sample consisted of PBMCs. This clonotype was obtained from a man aged 35-49 years in good health and CMV-seropositive. The V and J genes are TRBV14 and TRBJ1-1; D is unclear. The CDR3 DNA sequence: TGTGCCAGCAGTACTTCATACACTGAAGCTTTCTTT. Encoded protein: CASSTSYTEAFF. The variable domain in full, completed from reference TRBV14 and TRBJ1-1, reads EAGVTQFPSHSVIEKGQTVTLRCDPISGHDNLYWYRRVMGKEIKFLLHFVKESKQDESGMPNNRFLAERTGGTYSTLKVQPAELEDSGVYFCASSTSYTEAFFGQGTRLTVV.